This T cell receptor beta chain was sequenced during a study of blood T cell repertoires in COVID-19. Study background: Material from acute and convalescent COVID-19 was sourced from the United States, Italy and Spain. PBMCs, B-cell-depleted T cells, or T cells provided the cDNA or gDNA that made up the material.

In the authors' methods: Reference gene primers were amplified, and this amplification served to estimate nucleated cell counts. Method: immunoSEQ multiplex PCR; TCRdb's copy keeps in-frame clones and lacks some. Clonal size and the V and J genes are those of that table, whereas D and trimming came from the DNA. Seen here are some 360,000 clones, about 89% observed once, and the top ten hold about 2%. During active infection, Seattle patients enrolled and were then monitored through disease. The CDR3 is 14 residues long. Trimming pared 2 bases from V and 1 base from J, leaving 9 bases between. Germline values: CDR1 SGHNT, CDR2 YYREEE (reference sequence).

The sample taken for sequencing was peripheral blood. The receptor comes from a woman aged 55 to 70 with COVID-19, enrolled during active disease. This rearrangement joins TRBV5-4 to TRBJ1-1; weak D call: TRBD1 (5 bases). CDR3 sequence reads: CASSFQGSNTEAFF. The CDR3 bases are TGTGCCAGCAGCTTCCAGGGCTCGAACACTGAAGCTTTCTTT.